Below, 5 T cell receptor beta chains from the same sample are listed, as sequenced in a study of T cells in Graves' hyperthyroidism and ophthalmopathy. Using RNA transcripts as the source, TCR beta CDR3 regions were amplified. When the TCR CDR3 underwent first-round RT-PCR, the HTBI primer set was used. MiXCR, applied by TCRdb to the multiplex PCR reads, yields one record per CDR3 protein. The repertoire has about 290,000 distinct CDR3 sequences, 10% to 15% of them found once; the top ten carry approximately 8.6%. Sequenced material: blood. These receptors came from a woman in her 30s with Graves' hyperthyroidism that later progressed to Graves' ophthalmopathy.

Notes on this clonotype: A read error may be the cause here, since a much bigger clone is one base away. J is TRBJ2-5 and V is TRBV2, with D maybe TRBD1 (5 bases). Germline-derived CDR1 and CDR2 are SNHLY and FYNNEI. CDR3 size: 11 residues. The CDR3 spells CAGRVKETQYF. CDR3 in DNA: TGTGCCGGCAGGGTAAAAGAGACCCAGTACTTC.

DNA of the CDR3: TGTGCCAGCAGCGTAGTTGCCGAAGGGATTGAGCAGTTCTTC. Its protein product is CASSVVAEGIEQFF. V and J are TRBV9 and TRBJ2-1; no clear D gene. CDR3 length: 14 residues. From germline, CDR1 is SGDLS and CDR2 YYNGEE. V gave up 0 bases and J gave up 9 bases, with 13 bases separating them.

This clonotype has a count of ten or more. The rearrangement uses TRBV20-1 and TRBJ2-1, with TRBD2 as a possible D gene (6 bases). Per the germline V gene, CDR1 is DFQATT and CDR2 is SNEGSKA (reference sequence). This CDR3 comprises 12 residues. The V end lost 1 base, the J end lost 11 bases, and 12 bases lay between the germline ends. The CDR3 sequence: CSARGPGAQQFF. As DNA, the CDR3 is TGCAGTGCTAGAGGACCGGGAGCTCAGCAGTTCTTC.

This clonotype occurred many times. The CDR3 region has the DNA TGTGCCAGCAGCACCGGACCGGCGAATCGGGAGCAGTACTTC. The encoded protein is CASSTGPANREQYF. The chain couples TRBV5-4 to TRBJ2-7; D uncertain. Trimming stripped 4 bases from V and 7 bases from J, with 18 bases between. Germline lookup yields CDR1 SGHNT and CDR2 YYREEE (reference sequence). The CDR3 spans 14 residues.

The rearrangement links TRBV4-1 to TRBJ1-1; 7 bases match TRBD1. The CDR3 has 16 residues. Germline V CDR1 and CDR2: MGHRA, YSYEKL. With V trimmed by 0 bases and J by 3 bases, 7 bases remained unmatched. DNA for the CDR3: TGCGCCAGCAGCCAAGATCAGGGGGGGCCCGACACTGAAGCTTTCTTT. This sequence encodes CASSQDQGGPDTEAFF.